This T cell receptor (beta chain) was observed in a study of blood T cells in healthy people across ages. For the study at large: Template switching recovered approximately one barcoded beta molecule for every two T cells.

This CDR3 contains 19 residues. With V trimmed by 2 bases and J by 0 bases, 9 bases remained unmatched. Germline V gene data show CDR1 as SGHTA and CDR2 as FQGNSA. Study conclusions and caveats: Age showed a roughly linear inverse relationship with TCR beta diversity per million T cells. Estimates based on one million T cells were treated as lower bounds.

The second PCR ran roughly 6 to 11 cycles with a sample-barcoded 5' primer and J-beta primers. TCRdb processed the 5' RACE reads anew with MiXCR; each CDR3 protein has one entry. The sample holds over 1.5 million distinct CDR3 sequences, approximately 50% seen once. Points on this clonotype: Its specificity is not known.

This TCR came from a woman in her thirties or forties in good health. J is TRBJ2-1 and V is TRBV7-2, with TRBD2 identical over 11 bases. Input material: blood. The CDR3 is CASSLLAGGLSSSYNEQFF. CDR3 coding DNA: TGTGCCAGCAGCTTACTAGCGGGGGGCCTATCGAGCTCCTACAATGAGCAGTTCTTC.